What follows are 22 T cell receptor beta chains derived from one specimen sequenced in a study of T cells in localized non-small cell lung cancer. The repertoire was sequenced with immunoSEQ multiplex PCR; TCRdb's copy has only in-frame clones and lacks some. Here the sample spans 9,000 to 13,000 clones, 70% to 90% being singletons. The input for sequencing was peripheral blood, taken before any cancer treatment. These receptors came from a male donor at least 60 years old with stage III lung adenocarcinoma.

V usage is TRBV5-4 and J usage is TRBJ2-3, with 9 bases lining up with TRBD1. The CDR3 has 16 amino acids. Trimming took 3 bases from V and 3 from J; bases not matched to a gene: 8. Germline loops: CDR1 SGHNT, CDR2 YYREEE (reference sequence). The chain's CDR3 is CASSSRLQGATDTQYF. The CDR3 DNA sequence: TGTGCCAGCAGCTCCAGATTACAGGGGGCAACAGATACGCAGTATTTT.

This clone was detected a few times. The chain has TRBV19 and TRBJ1-2, with D perhaps TRBD1 (5 bases). There are 13 residues in the CDR3. With 2 bases removed from V and 10 bases from J, the gap between germline ends came to 14 bases. Germline values: CDR1 LNHDA, CDR2 SQIVND (reference sequence). The CDR3 region has the DNA TGTGCCAGTAGTATAACGGACGGGGCATTCTACACCTTC. Encoded protein: CASSITDGAFYTF.

J is TRBJ1-6 and V is TRBV7-2, with TRBD1 identical over 7 bases. The junction had 13 bases not matched to a gene; V was cut back by 5 bases and J by 9 bases. The CDR3 has 16 amino acids. Per the germline V gene, CDR1 is SGHTA and CDR2 is FQGNSA. The chain's CDR3 is CASSTGQSKEGSPLHF. The CDR3 DNA is TGTGCCAGCAGCACGGGACAGTCTAAAGAGGGTTCACCCCTCCACTTT.

This sequence joins TRBV5-1 and TRBJ2-1; D gene ambiguous. V shed 5 bases and J shed 9 bases, with 15 bases lying between them. The CDR3 runs to 13 residues. The germline CDR1 and CDR2 sequences are SGHRS and YFSETQ. This CDR3 reads CASRVGVSSEQFF. CDR3 nucleotide sequence: TGCGCCAGCAGGGTTGGGGTATCGAGTGAGCAGTTCTTC.

The genes are TRBV7-2 and TRBJ1-3; D not certain. This CDR3 spans 13 amino acids. The V end lost 0 bases, the J end lost 7 bases, and 7 bases lay between the germline ends. Germline V gives CDR1 SGHTA, CDR2 FQGNSA. CDR3 coding DNA: TGTGCCAGCAGCTTAGCAGTAGCCAACACCATATATTTT. Protein: CASSLAVANTIYF.

The chain recombines TRBV7-2 with TRBJ2-7; 9 bases line up with TRBD2. Germline values: CDR1 SGHTA, CDR2 FQGNSA. This CDR3 contains 15 residues. V dropped 2 bases and J dropped 4; count of bases not matched to a gene: 6. The chain's CDR3 is CASSLSSGIRYEQYF. As DNA, the CDR3 is TGTGCCAGCAGCTTATCTAGCGGGATTAGGTACGAGCAGTACTTC. The entire variable domain, with the rest obtained from reference TRBV7-2 and TRBJ2-7, is as follows: GAGVSQSPSNKVTEKGKDVELRCDPISGHTALYWYRQSLGQGLEFLIYFQGNSAPDKSGLPSDRFSAERTGGSVSTLTIQRTQQEDSAVYLCASSLSSGIRYEQYFGPGTRLTVT.

The V call is TRBV4-3, the J call TRBJ1-4; unclear D gene. This CDR3 comprises 12 residues. Trimming took off 0 bases at V and 7 bases at J, with 3 bases between the two ends. From germline, CDR1 is LGHNA and CDR2 YSLEER. The CDR3 sequence is CASSQDREKLFF. DNA for the CDR3: TGCGCCAGCAGCCAAGATCGTGAAAAACTGTTTTTT.

CDR3 nucleotide sequence: TGTGCCAGCAGACCCACTAGCAGAGCTGAGAATGAGCAGTTCTTC. Protein product: CASRPTSRAENEQFF. The gene calls are TRBV27 and TRBJ2-1; D possibly corresponds to TRBD2 (6 bases). CDR3 length equals 15 residues. Germline CDR1 MNHEY, CDR2 SMNVEV (reference sequence). The V end was cut by 6 bases, the J end by 7 bases, with 19 bases between.

The chain uses TRBV10-3 and TRBJ1-4, with D maybe TRBD1 (6 bases). Trimming took off 7 bases at V and 3 bases at J, with 15 bases between the two ends. This CDR3 spans 15 amino acids. The germline V gene has CDR1 ENHRY and CDR2 SYGVKD. The CDR3 is CAIKEVGAANEKLFF. CDR3 nucleotide sequence: TGTGCCATCAAAGAGGTGGGGGCTGCTAATGAAAAACTGTTTTTT.

This clone appeared a single time. The chain has TRBV5-1 and TRBJ2-6, with unresolved D. The CDR3 length is 15 residues. CDR1 and CDR2 (germline): SGHRS, YFSETQ. V lost 2 bases and J lost 0, with 6 bases in between. The CDR3 here is CASSLQSSGANVLTF. CDR3 in DNA: TGCGCCAGCAGCTTACAGAGCTCTGGGGCCAACGTCCTGACTTTC.

The V gene is TRBV19, the J gene TRBJ1-6; 9 bases line up with TRBD1. This CDR3 comprises 15 residues. Germline V gene data show CDR1 as LNHDA and CDR2 as SQIVND (reference sequence). After removal of 5 bases from V and 6 bases from J, the junction contained 5 bases not matched to a gene. Written as DNA, the CDR3 is TGTGCCAGTAGTTCCCTGGGACAGGGTAATTCACCCCTCCACTTT. Residues: CASSSLGQGNSPLHF.

The chain employs TRBV6-1 and TRBJ2-1; D is unclear. The CDR3 has 12 residues. V was shortened by 6 bases and J by 8 bases, with 11 bases between the two germline ends. Germline-derived CDR1 and CDR2 are MNHNS and SASEGT. CDR3 region: CASSPREDEQFF. CDR3 nucleotides: TGTGCCAGCAGCCCCAGAGAGGATGAGCAGTTCTTC.

J is TRBJ1-2 and V is TRBV7-3; D uncertain. Between the trimmed V and J ends, which lost 1 base and 6 bases, there was a span of 12 bases. Germline V CDR1 and CDR2: SGHTA, FQGTGA. The CDR3 loop spans 14 amino acids. This CDR3 reads CASSLRGRSDGYTF. The CDR3 DNA reads TGTGCCAGCAGCTTAAGAGGACGGTCGGATGGCTACACCTTC. The variable domain in full, with the rest retrieved from reference TRBV7-3 and TRBJ1-2, is GAGVSQTPSNKVTEKGKYVELRCDPISGHTALYWYRQSLGQGPEFLIYFQGTGAADDSGLPNDRFFAVRPEGSVSTLKIQRTERGDSAVYLCASSLRGRSDGYTFGSGTRLTVV.

CDR3 sequence: CASSYAEGGYYEQYF. DNA for the CDR3: TGTGCCAGCAGTTACGCGGAGGGCGGATACTACGAGCAGTACTTC. V gene TRBV6-6 combines with J gene TRBJ2-7; perhaps TRBD2 as D (6 bases). Germline V CDR1 and CDR2: MNHNY, SVGAGI (reference sequence). The V and J ends lost 2 bases and 3 bases respectively, with 14 bases between them. The CDR3 runs to 15 residues.

The chain combines TRBV4-1 with TRBJ1-5, with D unclear. Per the germline V gene, CDR1 is MGHRA and CDR2 is YSYEKL. V was clipped by 0 bases and J by 1 base, with 10 bases between them. The CDR3 length is 16 residues. The DNA for the CDR3 is TGCGCCAGCAGCCAAGAAAAGGGTAAGAGCAATCAGCCCCAGCATTTT. Translated: CASSQEKGKSNQPQHF.

This clone appeared a few times. J is TRBJ2-5 and V is TRBV14; 8 bases match TRBD2. CDR3 length: 16 amino acids. V lost 3 bases to trimming and J lost 5 bases; unmatched junction nucleotides: 11. Germline CDR1 is SGHDN and CDR2 is FVKESK. The CDR3 loop is CASSQGGLAGLETQYF. For the CDR3, the DNA is TGTGCCAGCAGCCAGGGAGGCCTAGCGGGCCTCGAGACCCAGTACTTC.

V usage is TRBV11-1 and J usage is TRBJ1-1, with D perhaps TRBD1 (5 bases). Germline CDR1 is SGHAT and CDR2 is FQDESV (reference sequence). The CDR3 contains 13 residues. The V gene lost 3 bases and the J gene lost 4 bases, with 9 bases spanning the gap. This CDR3 reads CASSFREGTEAFF. In DNA, the CDR3 is TGTGCCAGCAGCTTCAGGGAGGGCACTGAAGCTTTCTTT.

The V gene is TRBV7-9, the J gene TRBJ1-4; D not certain. Germline lookup yields CDR1 SEHNR and CDR2 FQNEAQ (reference sequence). Trimming stripped 4 bases from V and 5 bases from J, with 20 bases between. The CDR3 sequence is 17 residues long. In nucleotides, the CDR3 is TGTGCCAGCAGCTCCTCCGACACAGCCCTGTGGAATGAAAAACTGTTTTTT. Protein product: CASSSSDTALWNEKLFF.

This chain joins TRBV9 and TRBJ2-2, with a possible D match to TRBD1 (7 bases). The germline V gene has CDR1 SGDLS and CDR2 YYNGEE. CDR3 size: 15 residues. Trimming pared 0 bases from V and 7 bases from J, leaving 13 bases between. The CDR3: CASSVGRGLSGELFF. CDR3 sequence (DNA): TGTGCCAGCAGCGTAGGGAGGGGGCTTAGCGGGGAGCTGTTTTTT.

The chain is built from TRBV6-6 and TRBJ2-7; no reliable D call. This CDR3 contains 15 residues. Germline lookup yields CDR1 MNHNY and CDR2 SVGAGI (reference sequence). Trimming removed 7 bases at V and 2 bases at J, with 18 bases between. This chain's CDR3 is CASTPEYRSAYEQYF. The CDR3 region has the DNA TGTGCCAGCACCCCGGAGTACAGATCCGCCTACGAGCAGTACTTC.

This clone has only one observation. The chain employs TRBV29-1 and TRBJ1-1; D remains ambiguous. This CDR3 contains 13 residues. Germline CDR1 SQVTM, CDR2 ANQGSEA. Trimming removed 7 bases from V and 6 bases from J, with 18 bases in between. DNA for the CDR3: TGCAGCGCCGGAATTGAGATGGGTTCTGAAGCTTTCTTT. Translating it yields CSAGIEMGSEAFF.

The chain uses TRBV2 and TRBJ2-3, with 7 positions matching TRBD1. V lost 6 bases and J lost 4; bases outside the gene matches: 4. The CDR3 length is 13 residues. CDR1 SNHLY and CDR2 FYNNEI come from the germline V gene. CDR3 residues: CASSRDSADTQYF. The CDR3 DNA follows: TGTGCCAGCAGCCGGGACAGCGCAGATACGCAGTATTTT.